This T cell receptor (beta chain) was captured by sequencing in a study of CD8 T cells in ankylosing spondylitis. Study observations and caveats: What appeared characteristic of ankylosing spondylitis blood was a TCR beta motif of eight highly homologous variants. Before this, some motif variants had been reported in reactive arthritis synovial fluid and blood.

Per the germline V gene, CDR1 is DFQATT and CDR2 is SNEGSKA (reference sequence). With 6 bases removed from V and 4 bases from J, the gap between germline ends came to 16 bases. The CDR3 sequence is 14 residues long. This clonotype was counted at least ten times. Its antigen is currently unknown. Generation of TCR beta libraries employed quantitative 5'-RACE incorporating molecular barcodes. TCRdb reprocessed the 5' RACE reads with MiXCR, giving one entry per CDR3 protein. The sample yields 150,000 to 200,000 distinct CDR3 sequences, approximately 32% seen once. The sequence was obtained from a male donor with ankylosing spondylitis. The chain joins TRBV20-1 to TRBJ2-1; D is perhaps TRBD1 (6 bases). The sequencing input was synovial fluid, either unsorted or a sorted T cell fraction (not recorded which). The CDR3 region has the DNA TGCAGTGCCCGCAGGGGCCCTTTGTACAATGAGCAGTTCTTC. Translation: CSARRGPLYNEQFF.